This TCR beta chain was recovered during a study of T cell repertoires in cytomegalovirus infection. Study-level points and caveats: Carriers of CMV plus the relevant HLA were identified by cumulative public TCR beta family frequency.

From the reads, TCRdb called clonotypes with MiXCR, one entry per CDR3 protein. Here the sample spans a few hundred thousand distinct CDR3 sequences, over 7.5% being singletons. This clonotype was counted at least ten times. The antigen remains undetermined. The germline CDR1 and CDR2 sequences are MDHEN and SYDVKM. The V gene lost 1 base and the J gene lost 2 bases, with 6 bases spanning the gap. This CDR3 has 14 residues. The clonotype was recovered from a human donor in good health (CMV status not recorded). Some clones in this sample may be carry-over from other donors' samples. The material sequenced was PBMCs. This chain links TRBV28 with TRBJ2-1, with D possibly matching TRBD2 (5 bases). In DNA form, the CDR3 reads TGTGCCAGCAGTTTATCGGGAACCTACAATGAGCAGTTCTTC. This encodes CASSLSGTYNEQFF.